Each of the 10 T cell receptor beta chains below was sequenced from the same sample in a study of shared clonotypes between healthy human individuals. Clones were read by immunoSEQ multiplex PCR, and TCRdb kept only the in-frame ones, dropping some. The sample includes 550,000 to 750,000 clones, around 95% of them seen just once. The naive CD8 subset, CD45RO-negative cells positively selected for CCR7, excluded terminally differentiated effector memory CD45RA+ cells. Specimen: naive CD8+ T cells sorted from blood. The receptors shown here come from a woman under 40 in good health.

V gene TRBV28 combines with J gene TRBJ1-6; tentatively, D is TRBD1 (6 bases). With 7 bases removed from V and 13 bases from J, the gap between germline ends came to 23 bases. The CDR3 runs 15 residues. In germline, CDR1 is MDHEN, CDR2 SYDVKM. The CDR3 reads CASTPRDTSWLPLHF. CDR3 DNA sequence: TGTGCCAGCACTCCCCGGGACACCTCCTGGTTGCCCCTCCACTTT.

V is TRBV10-1 and J is TRBJ2-1; D is unclear. The V gene's germline CDR1 is WNHNN and CDR2 SYGVQD (reference sequence). With 4 bases removed from V and 0 bases from J, the gap between germline ends came to 10 bases. The CDR3 loop spans 15 amino acids. The CDR3 DNA follows: TGCGCCAGCAGTGGTTCCTCGGACTCCTACAATGAGCAGTTCTTC. Its translation: CASSGSSDSYNEQFF.

This chain's CDR3 is CASSLTSGALYNEQFF. DNA for the CDR3: TGTGCCAGCAGTTTAACAAGCGGAGCCCTTTACAATGAGCAGTTCTTC. This chain uses TRBV27 with TRBJ2-1, with D maybe TRBD2 (5 bases). The V and J ends lost 2 bases and 4 bases respectively, with 15 bases between them. Germline CDR1 is MNHEY and CDR2 is SMNVEV (reference sequence). This CDR3 is built from 16 residues.

The chain recombines TRBV27 with TRBJ2-4, with D perhaps TRBD2 (5 bases). Trimming removed 4 bases from V and 1 base from J, with 11 bases in between. CDR3 length: 15 residues. Germline values: CDR1 MNHEY, CDR2 SMNVEV (reference sequence). CDR3 DNA sequence: TGTGCCAGCAGTTACGGGATGGGGGCCAAAAACATTCAGTACTTC. It codes for CASSYGMGAKNIQYF.

This chain links TRBV28 with TRBJ1-1; 7 bases are a match to TRBD1. Trimming cost V 5 bases and J 6 bases; bases outside gene matches: 12. Germline V gene data show CDR1 as MDHEN and CDR2 as SYDVKM. This CDR3 contains 15 residues. The CDR3 here is CASSPTSDRVAEAFF. The CDR3 nucleotides read TGTGCCAGCAGTCCGACCTCAGACAGGGTCGCTGAAGCTTTCTTT.

The chain has TRBV7-9 and TRBJ2-5; 11 bases map to TRBD2. Trimming removed 7 bases from V and 0 bases from J; junction bases left unmatched: 10. There are 17 residues in the CDR3. The germline V gene has CDR1 SEHNR and CDR2 FQNEAQ (reference sequence). Written as DNA, the CDR3 is TGTGCCAGCACCACAGGGCTAGCGGGAGGTGACCAAGAGACCCAGTACTTC. The encoded protein is CASTTGLAGGDQETQYF. Combining the CDR3 with reference TRBV7-9 and TRBJ2-5 gives the whole variable domain DTGVSQNPRHKITKRGQNVTFRCDPISEHNRLYWYRQTLGQGPEFLTYFQNEAQLEKSRLLSDRFSAERPKGSFSTLEIQRTEQGDSAMYLCASTTGLAGGDQETQYFGPGTRLLVL.

The chain carries TRBV29-1 and TRBJ2-3; D call uncertain. Looked up from germline, CDR1 is SQVTM and CDR2 is ANQGSEA. The V gene lost 0 bases and the J gene lost 2 bases, with 6 bases spanning the gap. This CDR3 is built from 13 residues. The CDR3 nucleotides read TGCAGCGTTGAAGATCAGGTCACAGATACGCAGTATTTT. It translates to CSVEDQVTDTQYF.

The chain has TRBV4-1 and TRBJ2-1; 8 nucleotides match TRBD2. This CDR3 comprises 16 residues. Germline assignment: CDR1 MGHRA and CDR2 YSYEKL. V was clipped by 6 bases and J by 5 bases; unmatched bases: 12. The CDR3: CASSLSVLAGNNEQFF. CDR3 coding DNA: TGCGCCAGCAGTCTCTCGGTGCTAGCGGGTAACAATGAGCAGTTCTTC.

This chain connects TRBV6-5 to TRBJ2-2, with D possibly being TRBD2 (5 bases). The V end was cut by 0 bases, the J end by 3 bases, with 11 bases between. Germline loops: CDR1 MNHEY, CDR2 SVGAGI. The CDR3 extends over 16 amino acids. CDR3 coding DNA: TGTGCCAGCAGTTACTCAGCCGGGATGTACACCGGGGAGCTGTTTTTT. This sequence encodes CASSYSAGMYTGELFF.

The chain employs TRBV4-1 and TRBJ2-1; D is perhaps TRBD2 (5 bases). V lost 3 bases to trimming and J lost 1 base, with 16 bases between them. The CDR3 sequence is 17 residues long. CDR1 MGHRA and CDR2 YSYEKL come from the germline V gene. CDR3 protein: CASSHVDTGFSYNEQFF. CDR3 coding DNA: TGCGCCAGCAGCCACGTAGATACGGGATTTTCCTACAATGAGCAGTTCTTC.